Described below is a single T cell receptor beta chain sequence and its context. The target of this receptor is not known. No much larger clonotype is one base removed from it; base qualities were not supplied. This entry belongs to a study of shared clonotypes between healthy human individuals (dated by TCRdb to between 2020 and 2021). Regarding the study in general: A few men and a couple of women, aged 18 to 49 years, made up the cohort. For each donor, CD4 naive and CD4 memory were each run on three plates, CD8 naive on two plates, and CD8 memory on one plate. To estimate repertoire size and how much clonotype sharing occurs between individuals, the study deeply sequenced the blood TCR repertoires of roughly 5 healthy adults. Different laboratories and diverse techniques were used to prepare libraries and sequence TCR repertoires, to increase sequencing depth and limit assay-specific biases. Each donor's leukapheresis produced roughly between roughly 0.9 and 8.9 billion PBMCs.

The germline V gene provides CDR1 SGDLS and CDR2 YYNGEE. V is clipped by 0 bases and J by 3 bases, and the sequence between their germline boundaries is 7 bases long. The cysteine opens and the phenylalanine closes a CDR3 of 14 amino acids. Solely the CDR3 DNA is kept, with 42 bases framed from the first base. Using the deep immunoSEQ assay, multiplex PCR amplified TCR CDR3 regions from genomic DNA. Extracted genomic DNA from each cell subset was spread evenly across all wells of several immunoSEQ 96-well plates, with each plate serving as a replicate. Each replicate PCR for sorted subsets received around 200 ng genomic DNA, equal to about 30,000 T cell genomes. The purified libraries were quantified using a Qubit 3.0 fluorometer, sized with a Bioanalyzer 2100, and then quantified again using the KAPA Library Quantification kit. A separate single-read 150-cycle Illumina NextSeq 550 flow cell was used to sequence each immunoSEQ 96-well plate. Per the original workflow: Because only junctional sequences without quality scores were contained in the immunoSEQ output, filtering matching that applied to full-length reads could not be performed. Sequences were annotated with PyIR, a Python wrapper for IgBLAST v1.9, and V/J genes and CDR3 were assigned using IMGT germline references. Reads were filtered out if the reads had weak V/J assignments (E-value above 1e-6), no CDR3, stop codons, out-of-frame junctions, or ambiguous translated residues. A V3J clonotype was defined by an identical inferred V gene, J gene, and CDR3 amino acid sequence. Percentage overlap between repertoires was computed as shared unique clonotypes divided by the size of the smaller repertoire. Richness of each repertoire was evaluated using RTK rarefaction, the Chao1 estimator, and Recon v2.1 estimates of unobserved clonotypes. Generation probabilities for all TCRbeta clonotypes obtained by the gDNA method from a handful of donors were computed using OLGA. This immuneACCESS table, as held by TCRdb, lists in-frame sequences with V and J called but not all clones. Of the missing ones, under half trace to an unresolved V gene in checked studies; the others have no known cause. Clonal size and the V and J genes are those of that table, whereas D and trimming came from the DNA. This sample has roughly 700,000 clones in its table, and roughly 70% of those were observed once. Roughly 1.7% of the sample rests with the top ten.

Findings and caveats that apply to the study as a whole: The genetic and exposure-history diversity represented was limited by the small number of donors. Only blood was sampled, and tissue TCR repertoires likely differ from those in blood. Across a few donors, about 5% of naive CD4, roughly 3.5% of naive CD8, 2.3% of memory CD4, and roughly 0.41% of memory CD8 clonotypes were shared. Larger estimated clonotype richness was generally found for naive subsets than for memory subsets. Compared with non-shared clonotypes, the clonotypes found in all four sorted-subset donors had higher generation probabilities. Pairwise subsampling indicated that sequencing depth was expected to affect the degree of clonotype sharing among donors. Rarefaction of sorted-subset datasets indicated incomplete sequencing despite the large sequencing depth.

Donors were healthy HIV-negative adults with no recently reported acute infections or vaccinations. Only Caucasian adults living in Nashville, Tennessee, USA were represented among the donors. CD4+ T cells were enriched through magnetic negative selection, after which naive cells were positively selected on CD45RA and the remaining negative fraction served as the memory subset. Blood was collected by leukapheresis, and PBMCs were isolated by Ficoll-Histopaque density gradient centrifugation and then cryopreserved in liquid nitrogen vapor phase. Analytical flow cytometry was used to check the purity and quantity of each magnetically sorted T cell population. Genomic DNA was isolated from every sorted fraction and measured by UV absorbance on a Nanodrop 2000c.

The source of this sequence is a woman in her twenties or thirties in good health. The sequencing input was memory CD4+ T cells sorted from blood. Taken with the paper, the label for cell subset or site translates to: CD45RA-negative fraction. The V and J genes are TRBV9 and TRBJ1-3; the D gene is possibly TRBD1, with 6 bases matching. The CDR3 is CASSVEQGGNTIYF. DNA sequence: TGTGCCAGCAGCGTAGAACAGGGTGGAAACACCATATATTTT.